What follows are 2 T cell receptor beta chains derived from one specimen sequenced in a study of blood T cells in healthy people across ages. The authors ran a second PCR of about 7 to 12 cycles using a sample-barcoded 5' primer and a J-beta primer mix. TCRdb called the 5' RACE reads again in MiXCR, with one record for every CDR3 protein. The table shows 800,000 or so distinct CDR3 sequences, with 20% to 30% occurring only once. These sequences were also reported in another study, on T cells of mothers and their children.

The sequenced sample was blood. Receptors were obtained from a boy aged 5 to 17 in good health.

This clonotype was observed a few times. V usage is TRBV12-3 or TRBV12-4 and J usage is TRBJ2-1; the match to TRBD2 covers 7 bases. The J call is doubtful: the DNA matches TRBJ2-5 better. There are 16 residues in the CDR3. The CDR3 DNA is TGTGCCAGCAGCCAAGCCGGGGGAGGGGTCCAAGAGACCCAGTACTTC. Protein: CASSQAGGGVQETQYF.

This clonotype was recorded once. V gene TRBV28 combines with J gene TRBJ2-7; D remains unclear. This CDR3 region has 11 residues. V was cut by 6 bases and J by 7 bases, with 10 bases left in between. From germline, CDR1 is MDHEN and CDR2 SYDVKM. The CDR3 sequence: CASSHSLEQYF. CDR3 coding DNA: TGTGCCAGCAGCCACTCCCTGGAGCAGTACTTC.